A single sample gave rise to the 32 T cell receptor beta chains below, sequenced in a study of cytomegalovirus exposure and HLA in healthy donors. Primers for the PCR totalled 60 Vbeta and 13 Jbeta. This table comes from immunoSEQ multiplex PCR, and its TCRdb copy is limited to in-frame clones, with some not included. The sample lists about 190,000 clones; about nine tenths were seen once. Sequenced input: PBMCs. The receptors were gathered from a boy aged 2 to 9 in good health and CMV-seronegative.

This chain links TRBV4-1 with TRBJ2-2; 10 bases agree with TRBD2. V lost 0 bases to trimming and J lost 6 bases; unmatched junction nucleotides: 7. Germline CDR1 and CDR2: MGHRA and YSYEKL. The CDR3 is 17 amino acids. The CDR3 sequence is CASSQDWTSGLSGELFF. Written as DNA, the CDR3 is TGCGCCAGCAGCCAAGATTGGACTAGCGGTTTGTCCGGGGAGCTGTTTTTT.

The J gene is TRBJ1-1, the V gene TRBV28; weak D call: TRBD1 (5 bases). The germline V and J ends were trimmed by 5 bases and 5 bases, with 6 bases remaining between them. The CDR3 consists of 11 residues. Germline CDR1 MDHEN, CDR2 SYDVKM. CDR3 DNA: TGTGCCAGCAGTGGGACTACTGAAGCTTTCTTT. Protein: CASSGTTEAFF.

The rearrangement links TRBV7-2 to TRBJ2-3; D unresolved. V lost 2 bases to trimming and J lost 1 base, with 10 bases between them. The CDR3 length is 15 residues. The germline V gene encodes CDR1 SGHTA and CDR2 FQGNSA. CDR3 residues: CASSLSYPRTDTQYF. Here the CDR3 DNA reads TGTGCCAGCAGCTTAAGCTACCCTCGCACAGATACGCAGTATTTT.

The chain uses TRBV9 and TRBJ2-1; 7 nucleotides match TRBD2. CDR3 length equals 19 residues. The ends lost 3 bases at V and 0 bases at J; junction bases unmatched: 15. Germline assignment: CDR1 SGDLS and CDR2 YYNGEE. The CDR3 sequence is CASSGGLGADYSSYNEQFF. The DNA for the CDR3 is TGTGCCAGCAGCGGAGGACTAGGGGCCGACTATAGCTCCTACAATGAGCAGTTCTTC.

This clone was counted only a few times. The chain combines TRBV6-5 with TRBJ2-1, with 7 bases identical to TRBD2. CDR3 length: 14 residues. The V segment lost 4 bases and the J segment 4 bases; nucleotides outside the gene matches: 4. Germline V lookup: CDR1 MNHEY, CDR2 SVGAGI. Here the CDR3 reads CASSSLADYNEQFF. DNA for the CDR3: TGTGCCAGCAGTTCCCTAGCGGATTACAATGAGCAGTTCTTC.

This clone was detected once. J is TRBJ1-6 and V is TRBV27, with no clear D. With 6 bases removed from V and 12 bases from J, the gap between germline ends came to 12 bases. The CDR3 spans 12 residues. In germline, CDR1 is MNHEY, CDR2 SMNVEV (reference sequence). The CDR3 sequence: CASRAGIGPLHF. CDR3 in DNA: TGTGCCAGCAGGGCGGGCATAGGACCCCTCCACTTT.

The rearrangement links TRBV7-9 to TRBJ2-7, with 10 bases aligning to TRBD2. CDR1 is SEHNR and CDR2 is FQNEAQ in the germline V gene (reference sequence). The CDR3 covers 16 residues. V was clipped by 4 bases and J by 5 bases; unmatched bases: 11. Here the CDR3 DNA reads TGTGCCAGCAGCTCACCGACTAGCGGGCCCCCCAACGAGCAGTACTTC. This sequence encodes CASSSPTSGPPNEQYF.

The chain links TRBV27 to TRBJ2-1; TRBD2 agrees at 12 bases. Germline lookup yields CDR1 MNHEY and CDR2 SMNVEV (reference sequence). Trimming took 5 bases from V and 8 from J; bases not matched to a gene: 16. The CDR3 consists of 18 residues. The CDR3 spells CASSTRTSGVTSPDEQFF. CDR3 bases: TGTGCCAGCAGTACTCGGACTAGCGGGGTTACCTCCCCCGATGAGCAGTTCTTC.

The V call is TRBV7-8, the J call TRBJ1-1; possible D gene TRBD1, 6 bases. CDR1 and CDR2 (germline): SGHVS, FQNEAQ. The V and J ends lost 5 bases and 5 bases respectively, with 18 bases between them. The CDR3 has 15 amino acids. DNA for the CDR3: TGTGCCAGCAGCCCGCGAGGGCAGGGGAGTACTGAAGCTTTCTTT. Amino acid sequence: CASSPRGQGSTEAFF.

This clone occurred a few times. The V call is TRBV28, the J call TRBJ1-1; 7 bases match TRBD1. CDR1 and CDR2 (germline): MDHEN, SYDVKM. The V and J ends lost 2 bases and 11 bases, in that order; junction bases with no gene match: 8. The CDR3 sequence is 13 residues long. This CDR3 is CASSLLRQGEAFF. The DNA for the CDR3 is TGTGCCAGCAGTTTACTCAGACAGGGAGAGGCTTTCTTT.

The rearrangement links TRBV5-1 to TRBJ2-3; D is perhaps TRBD1 (6 bases). Germline loops: CDR1 SGHRS, CDR2 YFSETQ. The CDR3 has 14 amino acids. The germline V and J ends were trimmed by 1 base and 5 bases, with 11 bases remaining between them. The CDR3 region is CASSLQGQGDTQYF. The CDR3 region has the DNA TGCGCCAGCAGCTTGCAGGGGCAGGGAGATACGCAGTATTTT.

The genes are TRBV6-1 and TRBJ2-1, with 8 nucleotides matching TRBD1. V trimming: 10 bases; J trimming: 2 bases; junction bases outside the gene matches: 4. CDR1 and CDR2 from the germline V gene are MNHNS and SASEGT. The CDR3 is 13 amino acids. The CDR3 nucleotides read TGTGCCACCGGGACAGGACCCTACAATGAGCAGTTCTTC. Its protein product is CATGTGPYNEQFF.

The chain couples TRBV6-1 to TRBJ1-2; D is possibly TRBD1 (6 bases). This CDR3 spans 12 amino acids. Germline V gene sequence: CDR1 MNHNS, CDR2 SASEGT. Trimming stripped 0 bases from V and 11 bases from J, with 10 bases between. DNA of the CDR3: TGTGCCAGCAGTGAAGCCGCGGGGGCGTACACCTTC. It translates to CASSEAAGAYTF.

This sequence joins TRBV5-1 and TRBJ2-4, with a tentative D call TRBD2 (6 bases). The V end lost 0 bases, the J end lost 0 bases, and 16 bases lay between the germline ends. Germline lookup yields CDR1 SGHRS and CDR2 YFSETQ. The CDR3 totals 18 residues. Written as DNA, the CDR3 is TGCGCCAGCAGCTTGGCGATTTGGGGGGAGCTAGCCAAAAACATTCAGTACTTC. As protein: CASSLAIWGELAKNIQYF. The whole variable domain, remainder taken from reference TRBV5-1 and TRBJ2-4, is KAGVTQTPRYLIKTRGQQVTLSCSPISGHRSVSWYQQTPGQGLQFLFEYFSETQRNKGNFPGRFSGRQFSNSRSEMNVSTLELGDSALYLCASSLAIWGELAKNIQYFGAGTRLSVL.

This chain joins TRBV9 and TRBJ2-3, with D hard to call. The CDR3 loop spans 16 amino acids. Per the germline V gene, CDR1 is SGDLS and CDR2 is YYNGEE. The V gene lost 0 bases and the J gene lost 0 bases, with 11 bases spanning the gap. CDR3: CASSVGHSASTDTQYF. DNA for the CDR3: TGTGCCAGCAGCGTAGGTCACAGTGCTAGCACAGATACGCAGTATTTT. Combining the CDR3 with reference TRBV9 and TRBJ2-3 gives the whole variable domain DSGVTQTPKHLITATGQRVTLRCSPRSGDLSVYWYQQSLDQGLQFLIQYYNGEERAKGNILERFSAQQFPDLHSELNLSSLELGDSALYFCASSVGHSASTDTQYFGPGTRLTVL.

This chain uses TRBV19 with TRBJ2-1; 13 bases match TRBD2. Germline assignment: CDR1 LNHDA and CDR2 SQIVND (reference sequence). This CDR3 contains 20 residues. V shed 1 base and J 8 bases; nucleotides not matched to a gene: 17. The CDR3 DNA follows: TGTGCCAGTAGTATAGCTCCAGGACTAGCGGGAGTAAGCCGTAACGATGAGCAGTTCTTC. This translates into CASSIAPGLAGVSRNDEQFF.

In its sample, this clone was seen once. The genes are TRBV7-9 and TRBJ2-7; 10 bases fit TRBD2. V shed 4 bases and J 3 bases; nucleotides not matched to a gene: 6. The germline gives CDR1 SEHNR, CDR2 FQNEAQ (reference sequence). The CDR3 length is 15 residues. CDR3 DNA: TGTGCCAGCAGCTCTCGGACTAGCGGACTCTACGAGCAGTACTTC. Residues: CASSSRTSGLYEQYF. Using reference TRBV7-9 and TRBJ2-7 for the parts outside the CDR3, the full variable domain is DTGVSQNPRHKITKRGQNVTFRCDPISEHNRLYWYRQTLGQGPEFLTYFQNEAQLEKSRLLSDRFSAERPKGSFSTLEIQRTEQGDSAMYLCASSSRTSGLYEQYFGPGTRLTVT.

The chain is built from TRBV5-1 and TRBJ2-5; 11 nucleotides match TRBD2. Germline V CDR1 and CDR2: SGHRS, YFSETQ. The V and J ends lost 0 bases and 3 bases, in that order; junction bases with no gene match: 1. This CDR3 spans 15 amino acids. Written as DNA, the CDR3 is TGCGCCAGCAGCTTGGCACTAGCGGGAGAAGAGACCCAGTACTTC. As protein: CASSLALAGEETQYF.

The V and J genes are TRBV5-1 and TRBJ2-1, with 12 positions matching TRBD2. V lost 0 bases to trimming and J lost 6 bases; unmatched junction nucleotides: 7. The CDR3 length is 17 residues. Germline loops: CDR1 SGHRS, CDR2 YFSETQ. The chain's CDR3 is CASSLGLAGGPGNEQFF. The CDR3 bases are TGCGCCAGCAGCTTGGGGCTAGCGGGAGGGCCGGGCAATGAGCAGTTCTTC.

The chain uses TRBV5-1 and TRBJ1-2, with 7 nucleotides matching TRBD1. V dropped 5 bases and J dropped 6; count of bases not matched to a gene: 7. CDR1 SGHRS and CDR2 YFSETQ come from the germline V gene. The CDR3 consists of 13 residues. The CDR3 spells CASREGGANGYTF. As DNA, the CDR3 is TGCGCCAGCAGAGAAGGGGGCGCGAATGGCTACACCTTC.

This chain joins TRBV27 and TRBJ2-1, with 8 nucleotides matching TRBD1. The CDR3 sequence is 14 residues long. CDR1 is MNHEY, CDR2 SMNVEV, per germline (reference sequence). J gave up 5 bases and V 6 bases, and 6 bases lay outside the gene matches. The CDR3 is CASRQGASDNEQFF. CDR3 DNA sequence: TGTGCCAGCAGGCAGGGGGCTTCCGACAATGAGCAGTTCTTC.

The chain recombines TRBV5-5 with TRBJ2-2, with 9 bases lining up with TRBD2. The trim removed 4 bases at V and 1 base at J, leaving 5 bases unmatched. Per germline, CDR1 SGHKS and CDR2 YYEKEE (reference sequence). This CDR3 contains 16 residues. The CDR3 protein is CASSGPSGMNTGELFF. Here the CDR3 DNA reads TGTGCCAGCAGCGGACCTAGCGGGATGAACACCGGGGAGCTGTTTTTT. The variable domain in full, with the rest retrieved from reference TRBV5-5 and TRBJ2-2, is DAGVTQSPTHLIKTRGQQVTLRCSPISGHKSVSWYQQVLGQGPQFIFQYYEKEERGRGNFPDRFSARQFPNYSSELNVNALLLGDSALYLCASSGPSGMNTGELFFGEGSRLTVL.

CDR3 protein: CASSRGDPYSGNTIYF. Here the CDR3 DNA reads TGTGCCAGCAGCCGGGGAGACCCCTACTCTGGAAACACCATATATTTT. V is TRBV25-1 and J is TRBJ1-3; D remains unclear. Per germline, CDR1 MGHDK and CDR2 SYGVNS. The CDR3 is made up of 16 amino acids. Trimming took off 6 bases at V and 0 bases at J, with 15 bases between the two ends.

CDR3 region: CASSTGIKLFF. The CDR3 DNA sequence: TGTGCCAGTAGTACAGGGATAAAACTGTTTTTT. The chain recombines TRBV19 with TRBJ1-4; a weak D match, TRBD1 (5 bases). Trimming stripped 4 bases from V and 10 bases from J, with 7 bases between. The germline V gene has CDR1 LNHDA and CDR2 SQIVND (reference sequence). The CDR3 loop spans 11 amino acids.

This sequence joins TRBV7-2 and TRBJ2-2; D unresolved. Germline V gives CDR1 SGHTA, CDR2 FQGNSA. The ends were cut back, 5 bases at V and 2 bases at J, with 12 bases in the middle. The CDR3 extends over 15 amino acids. The CDR3 loop reads CASSARVLNTGELFF. The CDR3 region has the DNA TGTGCCAGCAGCGCCCGGGTCCTTAACACCGGGGAGCTGTTTTTT.

This clone occurred a few times. The V and J genes are TRBV9 and TRBJ2-3; D unresolved. This CDR3 has 13 residues. Germline CDR1 is SGDLS and CDR2 is YYNGEE. V was shortened by 3 bases and J by 6 bases, with 11 bases between the two germline ends. The CDR3 nucleotides are TGTGCCAGCAGCGGAACAGCTGCGGATACGCAGTATTTT. This gives the protein CASSGTAADTQYF.

The J gene is TRBJ2-3, the V gene TRBV5-1; D gene unclear. CDR1 SGHRS and CDR2 YFSETQ come from the germline V gene. The germline V and J ends were trimmed by 0 bases and 6 bases, with 20 bases remaining between them. There are 17 residues in the CDR3. The CDR3 DNA reads as TGCGCCAGCAGCTTGGGGCACAGCCATTCCCCCCCGGATACGCAGTATTTT. Translated: CASSLGHSHSPPDTQYF.

Details on this clone: The same CDR3 also results from other DNA sequences found in this sample. The chain recombines TRBV6-1 with TRBJ2-5; 8 bases agree with TRBD2. V lost 7 bases, J lost 4 bases, and 5 bases stayed unmatched. The CDR3 is 13 residues long. Germline V gene lookup returns CDR1 MNHNS and CDR2 SASEGT. The CDR3 sequence is CASTGLAGETQYF. In DNA, the CDR3 is TGTGCCAGCACCGGGCTAGCGGGAGAGACCCAGTACTTC.

The genes are TRBV4-1 and TRBJ1-1; D gene unclear. Germline loops: CDR1 MGHRA, CDR2 YSYEKL. V dropped 1 base and J dropped 0 bases, with 15 bases sitting between them. The CDR3 extends over 17 amino acids. The CDR3, as DNA: TGCGCCAGCAGCCAAGCGGTCAGGAGGGAAATGAACACTGAAGCTTTCTTT. It codes for CASSQAVRREMNTEAFF.

The chain combines TRBV5-8 with TRBJ2-3; no clear D. The CDR3 has 14 amino acids. Trimming removed 8 bases at V and 3 bases at J, with 16 bases between. Germline values: CDR1 SGHTS, CDR2 YDEGEE. CDR3 DNA sequence: TGTGCCAGACAGAGCAGGCGCCGGACAGATACGCAGTATTTT. Protein product: CARQSRRRTDTQYF. Together with reference TRBV5-8 and TRBJ2-3, the CDR3 gives the full variable domain: EAGVTQSPTHLIKTRGQQATLRCSPISGHTSVYWYQQALGLGLQFLLWYDEGEERNRGNFPPRFSGRQFPNYSSELNVNALELEDSALYLCARQSRRRTDTQYFGPGTRLTVL.

This clone was found a few times. The V and J genes are TRBV4-2 and TRBJ1-1; D not resolved. The length of the CDR3 is 14 residues. V was pared by 0 bases and J by 1 base, with 6 bases between. Germline V gene sequence: CDR1 LGHNA, CDR2 YNFKEQ. In DNA, the CDR3 is TGTGCCAGCAGCCAAGATGTCCAGAACACTGAAGCTTTCTTT. Translation: CASSQDVQNTEAFF.

The V and J genes are TRBV4-1 and TRBJ2-1; TRBD2 aligns across 12 bases. Germline V gene lookup returns CDR1 MGHRA and CDR2 YSYEKL. The CDR3 is 15 amino acids. With 3 bases clipped from V and 8 bases from J, the junction kept 5 bases outside the gene matches. CDR3 DNA sequence: TGCGCCAGCAGCCAGGCTAGCGGGAGGGCCTATGAGCAGTTCTTC. Encoded protein: CASSQASGRAYEQFF.